These T cell receptor beta chains were read from a single sample in a study of blood T cell repertoires in COVID-19. Method: immunoSEQ multiplex PCR; TCRdb's copy keeps in-frame clones and lacks some. The sample consists of fewer than 250,000 clones, around four fifths of them appearing once. Sequencing was carried out using peripheral blood. The origin of the receptors is a woman aged 60 to 75 with active or convalescent COVID-19. Both conserved end residues are part of each CDR3. Fields, in order: V gene, D gene, clone size, J gene, CDR3 DNA, CDR3 protein. D genes are given only for firm matches. Rows may omit the clone size; those that give it use once, few, many or a size class.

TRBV11-3,.,.,TRBJ1-3,TGTGCCAGCAGCTTAGGAGCCGGAAACACCATATATTTT,CASSLGAGNTIYF
TRBV7-9,.,.,TRBJ2-3,TGTGCCAGCAGCTTACTAGCAGGGGCTAGCGGCCAGCGCACAGATACGCAGTATTTT,CASSLLAGASGQRTDTQYF
TRBV6-6,.,.,TRBJ1-1,TGTGCCAGCAGTTACTCTAGACAGACGAACACTGAAGCTTTCTTT,CASSYSRQTNTEAFF
TRBV19,.,once,TRBJ1-1,TGTGCCAGTAGCCAGACCCGGACAGTTCCTGAAGCTTTCTTT,CASSQTRTVPEAFF
TRBV6-5,.,.,TRBJ2-5,TGTGCCAGCAGTTACCTCCGGACAGGCCGGGGGGAGACCCAGTACTTC,CASSYLRTGRGETQYF
TRBV23-1,.,.,TRBJ2-2,TGCGCCAGCAGTCCCGATCCCGGGATCGAGTACACCGGGGAGCTGTTTTTT,CASSPDPGIEYTGELFF
TRBV2,TRBD2,.,TRBJ2-3,TGTGCCAGCAGCGTACTAGCGGGGGACACAGATACGCAGTATTTT,CASSVLAGDTDTQYF
TRBV6-5,TRBD1,.,TRBJ1-5,TGTGCCAGCAGTACGGGACAGGGGCAGCCCCAGCATTTT,CASSTGQGQPQHF
TRBV12-3/TRBV12-4,TRBD1,.,TRBJ1-2,TGTGCCAGCAGTATGACAGGGAACGATGGCTACACCTTC,CASSMTGNDGYTF
TRBV29-1,.,.,TRBJ1-1,TGCAGCGCCGCTAACTGGGGACGGGGGGTTGAAGCTTTCTTT,CSAANWGRGVEAFF
TRBV3-1/TRBV3-2,TRBD1,.,TRBJ1-1,TGTGCCAGCAGCACGACAGGGCCGAACACTGAAGCTTTCTTT,CASSTTGPNTEAFF
TRBV5-1,.,.,TRBJ2-1,TGCGCCAGCAGCCCAGGACAGTCCTACAATGAGCAGTTCTTC,CASSPGQSYNEQFF
TRBV6-4,.,.,TRBJ2-2,TGTGCCAGCAGACCGACTGGCACCGGGGAGCTGTTTTTT,CASRPTGTGELFF
TRBV29-1,.,.,TRBJ1-1,TGCAGCGTTGAAGATACCGGGTACACTGAAGCTTTCTTT,CSVEDTGYTEAFF
TRBV23-1,.,.,TRBJ2-3,TGCGCCAGCAGTCAGGGTGGGGGGACGGACACAGATACGCAGTATTTT,CASSQGGGTDTDTQYF
TRBV27,.,.,TRBJ2-7,TGTGCCAGCAGTCCCCTTTGGAGCGGCGCCTACGAGCAGTACTTC,CASSPLWSGAYEQYF
TRBV9,TRBD2,once,TRBJ2-1,TGTGCCAGCAGCGTGGCCGGGACTAACAATGAGCAGTTCTTC,CASSVAGTNNEQFF
TRBV24-1,.,.,TRBJ2-1,TGTGCCACCAGTGATTTAGGAGGTCACTCCTACAATGAGCAGTTCTTC,CATSDLGGHSYNEQFF
TRBV27,.,.,TRBJ2-5,TGTGCCAGCAGTCGGGGGGTAGGGGGAAAGTCCCAGTACTTC,CASSRGVGGKSQYF
TRBV28,TRBD2,.,TRBJ2-7,TGTGCCAGCAGTGGAGGGACTAGCTCGCCCTACGAGCAGTACTTC,CASSGGTSSPYEQYF
TRBV11-3,.,few,TRBJ2-7,TGTGCCAGCAGCTTATCGCCCCACCCGTCAGGCGAGCAGTACTTC,CASSLSPHPSGEQYF
TRBV5-1,.,.,TRBJ2-7,TGCGCCAGCAGCTTGGCTCCAGGGGTTTCCTACGAGCAGTACTTC,CASSLAPGVSYEQYF
TRBV15,.,many,TRBJ1-5,TGTGCCACCAGCTTCGCCGGGGGTTCACGGCCCCAGCATTTT,CATSFAGGSRPQHF
TRBV5-5,TRBD2,.,TRBJ2-5,TGTGCCAGCAGCTTGGGACTAGCGGTGTACCAAGAGACCCAGTACTTC,CASSLGLAVYQETQYF
TRBV19,TRBD2,.,TRBJ2-7,TGTGCCAGTAGTACCTATCGACTAGCGGGAGCCGAGCAGTACTTC,CASSTYRLAGAEQYF
TRBV30,TRBD1,.,TRBJ2-7,TGTGCCCTCCGGACAGGGGTCGGCGAGCAGTACTTC,CALRTGVGEQYF
TRBV2,.,.,TRBJ1-3,TGTGCCAGCAGTGTTCAGGGAAACACCATATATTTT,CASSVQGNTIYF
TRBV2,TRBD1,.,TRBJ1-2,TGTGCCAGCAGTCCCCAGGGGGCCTATGGCTACACCTTC,CASSPQGAYGYTF
TRBV6-1,.,.,TRBJ2-4,TGTGCCAGCAGTGAAGTAGCGCTCCCCTTTGGGTCCAAAAACATTCAGTACTTC,CASSEVALPFGSKNIQYF
TRBV5-1,.,once,TRBJ1-3,TGCGCCAGCAGCTTGGAACAGACAAACCTGGGAAACACCATATATTTT,CASSLEQTNLGNTIYF
TRBV11-3,TRBD2,.,TRBJ2-3,TGTGCCAGCAGCTCTTCCCCCTGGCTAGCGGGAGGGACAGATACGCAGTATTTT,CASSSSPWLAGGTDTQYF
TRBV10-2,.,.,TRBJ2-2,TGCGCCAGCAGTGAAGGCCGACTCGCCACCGGGGAGCTGTTTTTT,CASSEGRLATGELFF
TRBV19,TRBD1,.,TRBJ2-2,TGTGCCAGTACGGCCCGGGACAGGGTGAACACCGGGGAGCTGTTTTTT,CASTARDRVNTGELFF
TRBV6-1,.,once,TRBJ1-1,TGTGCCAGCAGTGATAGACAGCCGAACACTGAAGCTTTCTTT,CASSDRQPNTEAFF
TRBV23-1,TRBD1,once,TRBJ1-6,TGCGCCAGCAGCCGGACAGGTGACAATTCACCCCTCCACTTT,CASSRTGDNSPLHF
TRBV25-1,.,.,TRBJ1-2,TGTGCCAGCAGTGAATATTACGCGGGTTATGGCTACACCTTC,CASSEYYAGYGYTF
TRBV30,TRBD1,.,TRBJ1-2,TGTGCCTGTTGGTTGGGGGCAGGGGGAAACTATGGCTACACCTTC,CACWLGAGGNYGYTF
TRBV10-2,.,once,TRBJ1-6,TGCGCCAGCAGCGCGGTTAGCTCCTATAATTCACCCCTCCACTTT,CASSAVSSYNSPLHF
TRBV27,TRBD1,.,TRBJ1-2,TGTGCCAGCAGGACAGGGAACTATGGCTACACCTTC,CASRTGNYGYTF
TRBV4-1,.,.,TRBJ2-2,TGCGCCAGCAGCCCTCGGGAACAGGGCACCGGGGAGCTGTTTTTT,CASSPREQGTGELFF
TRBV6-1,.,.,TRBJ1-5,TGTGCCAGCAGTGAAGACAGAGGCAATCAGCCCCAGCATTTT,CASSEDRGNQPQHF
TRBV7-9,.,.,TRBJ2-1,TGTGCCAGCAGCTTAGGTCTAGGTGAGCAGTTCTTC,CASSLGLGEQFF
TRBV15,TRBD2,.,TRBJ2-5,TGTGCCACCAGCAGAAGGACTAGCGGGAGACGATTTTTCCAAGAGACCCAGTACTTC,CATSRRTSGRRFFQETQYF
TRBV30,TRBD2,.,TRBJ2-7,TGTGCCTGGAGCGGGACTAGCGGACAATACGAGCAGTACTTC,CAWSGTSGQYEQYF
TRBV11-3,TRBD2,.,TRBJ2-1,TGTGCCAGCAGCTTGTATAGCGGGGAGTACAATGAGCAGTTCTTC,CASSLYSGEYNEQFF
TRBV19,TRBD2,.,TRBJ2-3,TGTGCCAGTAGTCCCGGGATTAGCGGGAACACAGATACGCAGTATTTT,CASSPGISGNTDTQYF
TRBV12-5,.,.,TRBJ2-7,TGTGCTAGTGGGGACCCCCTGGGGCAGCAGTACTTC,CASGDPLGQQYF
TRBV3-1/TRBV3-2,TRBD2,.,TRBJ2-2,TGTGCCAGCAGCCAACACTCGGCCAGAGCGGGGGGGCCTCCCACCGGGGAGCTGTTTTTT,CASSQHSARAGGPPTGELFF
TRBV5-6,.,.,TRBJ2-3,TGTGCCAGCAGCCTAGGGACTCTCCAGCCCCGTTCGCAGTATTTT,CASSLGTLQPRSQYF
TRBV9,TRBD2,.,TRBJ2-5,TGTGCCAGCAGCGTTCGTAGCGGGGGGTTGGAAGAGACCCAGTACTTC,CASSVRSGGLEETQYF
TRBV9,TRBD1,few,TRBJ1-2,TGTGCCAGCAGCGTATCTCATACAGGGGCTAACTATGGCTACACCTTC,CASSVSHTGANYGYTF
TRBV19,.,.,TRBJ1-1,TGTGCCAGTAGTATGGGGGCGAGGAACACTGAAGCTTTCTTT,CASSMGARNTEAFF
TRBV19,.,.,TRBJ1-2,TGTGCCAGTAGGACCCGGGGTAACTATGGCTACACCTTC,CASRTRGNYGYTF
TRBV9,TRBD1,once,TRBJ1-2,TGTGCCAGCAGCGAGGGGACAGGGGCTTGGAATGGCTACACCTTC,CASSEGTGAWNGYTF